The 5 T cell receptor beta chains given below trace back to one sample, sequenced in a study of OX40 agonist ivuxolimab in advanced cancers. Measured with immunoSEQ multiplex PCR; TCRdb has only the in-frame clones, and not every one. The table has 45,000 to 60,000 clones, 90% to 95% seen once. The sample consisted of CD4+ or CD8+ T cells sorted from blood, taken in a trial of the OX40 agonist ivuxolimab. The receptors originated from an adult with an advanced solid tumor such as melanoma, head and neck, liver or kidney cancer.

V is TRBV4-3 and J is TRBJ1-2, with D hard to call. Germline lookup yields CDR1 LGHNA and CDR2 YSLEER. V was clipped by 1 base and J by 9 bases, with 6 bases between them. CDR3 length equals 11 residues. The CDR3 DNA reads TGCGCCAGCAGCCAAGGGTATCGCTACACCTTC. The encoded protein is CASSQGYRYTF.

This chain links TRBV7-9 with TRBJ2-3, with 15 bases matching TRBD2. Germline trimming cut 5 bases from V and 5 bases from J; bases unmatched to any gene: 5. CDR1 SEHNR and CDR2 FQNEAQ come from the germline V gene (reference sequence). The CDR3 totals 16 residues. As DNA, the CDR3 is TGTGCCAGCAGCCCTGGACTAGCGGGAGGGGTAGATACGCAGTATTTT. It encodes CASSPGLAGGVDTQYF.

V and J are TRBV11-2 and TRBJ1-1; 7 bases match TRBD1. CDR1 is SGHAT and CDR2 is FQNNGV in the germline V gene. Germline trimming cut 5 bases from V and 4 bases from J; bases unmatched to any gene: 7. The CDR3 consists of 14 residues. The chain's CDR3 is CASSLWDSPTEAFF. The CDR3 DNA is TGTGCCAGCAGCCTCTGGGACAGCCCCACTGAAGCTTTCTTT.

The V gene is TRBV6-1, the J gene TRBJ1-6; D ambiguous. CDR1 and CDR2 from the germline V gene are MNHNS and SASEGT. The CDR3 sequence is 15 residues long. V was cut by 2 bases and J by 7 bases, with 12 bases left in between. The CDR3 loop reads CASSERKGRNSPLHF. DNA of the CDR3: TGTGCCAGCAGTGAACGGAAAGGGAGGAATTCACCCCTCCACTTT.

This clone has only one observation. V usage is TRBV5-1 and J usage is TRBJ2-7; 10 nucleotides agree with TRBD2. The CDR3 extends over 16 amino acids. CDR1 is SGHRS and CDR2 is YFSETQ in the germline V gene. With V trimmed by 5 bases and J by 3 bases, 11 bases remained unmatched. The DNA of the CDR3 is TGCGCCAGCAGTTTCCTAGCGGGAGAGACTGGCTACGAGCAGTACTTC. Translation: CASSFLAGETGYEQYF.